Each of the 16 T cell receptor beta chains below was sequenced from the same sample in a study of T cell repertoires in cytomegalovirus infection. TCRdb re-called the reads with MiXCR, one entry per CDR3 protein. The sample includes fewer than 1,000,000 distinct CDR3 sequences, 25% to 40% seen only once; the top ten take 13%. Antigens of these TCRs are unknown. Source: cultured CD8+ T cells from PBMCs, taken from culture after CMV antigen stimulation. The receptor set was obtained from a human donor in good health (CMV status not recorded). Some clones in this sample may be carry-over from other donors' samples.

This clonotype has more than one count but fewer than ten. The genes are TRBV4-2 and TRBJ2-3; D call uncertain. The germline V and J ends were trimmed by 3 bases and 0 bases, with 13 bases remaining between them. Germline V gene lookup returns CDR1 LGHNA and CDR2 YNFKEQ. CDR3 length equals 16 residues. DNA for the CDR3: TGTGCCAGCAGCCAGATACTCACTGGGAGCACAGATACGCAGTATTTT. Residues: CASSQILTGSTDTQYF.

This clonotype was counted between two and nine times. The chain carries TRBV7-8 and TRBJ2-3; D assignment may be TRBD1 or TRBD2 (6 bases each). CDR1 and CDR2 from the germline V gene are SGHVS and FQNEAQ. The V end lost 3 bases, the J end lost 3 bases, and 22 bases lay between the germline ends. The CDR3 length is 18 residues. As DNA, the CDR3 is TGTGCCAGCAGCTTCAGTCGCGAGGGGGGCGCCCGGACAGATACGCAGTATTTT. Its translation is CASSFSREGGARTDTQYF.

The chain employs TRBV15 and TRBJ1-1; no definite D call. The CDR3 has 12 amino acids. V was shortened by 4 bases and J by 4 bases, with 7 bases between the two germline ends. The V gene's germline CDR1 is LNHNV and CDR2 YYDKDF (reference sequence). The CDR3 coding sequence is TGTGCCACCAGCATCGCGGGCACTGAAGCTTTCTTT. This codes for CATSIAGTEAFF.

This clonotype was seen just once. The germline gene is not matched at one end of the junction; a read error may be the cause. The genes are TRBV27 and TRBJ1-2; weak D call: TRBD1 (5 bases). The CDR3 spans 13 residues. The germline V gene encodes CDR1 MNHEY and CDR2 SMNVEV (reference sequence). The CDR3 protein is CVSSPGTSYGYTF. The CDR3 DNA is TGTGTCAGCAGCCCCGGGACCTCCTATGGCTACACCTTC.

The V call is TRBV5-5, the J call TRBJ1-5; 7 bases are shared with TRBD1. The V gene's germline CDR1 is SGHKS and CDR2 YYEKEE (reference sequence). With 4 bases clipped from V and 4 bases from J, the junction kept 8 bases outside the gene matches. There are 15 residues in the CDR3. The CDR3 DNA is TGTGCCAGCAGCCAGACGGGACAGATTAATCAGCCCCAGCATTTT. This gives the protein CASSQTGQINQPQHF.

This clonotype was counted between two and nine times. The V and J genes are TRBV19 and TRBJ1-4; a possible D gene is TRBD1 (5 bases). V lost 3 bases to trimming and J lost 7 bases, with 9 bases between them. Germline loops: CDR1 LNHDA, CDR2 SQIVND (reference sequence). The CDR3 runs 13 residues. As DNA, the CDR3 is TGTGCCAGTAGTATGGTTGGGGGTGAAAAACTGTTTTTT. This encodes CASSMVGGEKLFF.

The chain combines TRBV7-2 with TRBJ1-5, with D tentatively TRBD1 (6 bases). Germline assignment: CDR1 SGHTA and CDR2 FQGNSA. Trimming left V 5 bases short and J 0 bases short, with 11 bases between. The CDR3 totals 15 residues. CDR3 in amino acids: CASSLGHDSNQPQHF. The CDR3 bases are TGTGCCAGCAGCCTGGGACATGATAGCAATCAGCCCCAGCATTTT.

V usage is TRBV6-6 and J usage is TRBJ2-5, with TRBD2 as a possible D gene (5 bases). The ends were cut back, 2 bases at V and 6 bases at J, with 10 bases in the middle. CDR3 size: 13 residues. Germline V gene lookup returns CDR1 MNHNY and CDR2 SVGAGI (reference sequence). DNA for the CDR3: TGTGCCAGCAGTTACACGCGAGGGCAGACCCAGTACTTC. Its translation: CASSYTRGQTQYF.

This clonotype has more than one count but fewer than ten. This chain's CDR3 is CASSLFPGPYEQYF. The CDR3, as DNA: TGTGCCAGCAGTTTATTCCCAGGGCCCTACGAGCAGTACTTC. This sequence joins TRBV27 and TRBJ2-7, with D perhaps matching TRBD1 (5 bases). The germline V gene has CDR1 MNHEY and CDR2 SMNVEV (reference sequence). The CDR3 loop spans 14 amino acids. V dropped 1 base and J dropped 2 bases, with 9 bases sitting between them.

The gene calls are TRBV7-3 and TRBJ1-2; D remains ambiguous. V gave up 0 bases and J gave up 8 bases, with 13 bases separating them. This CDR3 contains 14 residues. Germline V gives CDR1 SGHTA, CDR2 FQGTGA. CDR3 protein: CASSLTPVDRGYTF. CDR3 coding DNA: TGTGCCAGCAGCTTAACCCCGGTCGATAGGGGCTACACCTTC.

The rearrangement links TRBV11-2 to TRBJ1-6, with D possibly TRBD1 on 6 matching bases. Germline V gene lookup returns CDR1 SGHAT and CDR2 FQNNGV. The ends were cut back, 1 base at V and 5 bases at J, with 18 bases in the middle. The CDR3 runs 18 residues. Here the CDR3 reads CASSLGWTVRADNSPLHF. In DNA, the CDR3 is TGTGCCAGCAGCTTAGGTTGGACAGTAAGGGCGGATAATTCACCCCTCCACTTT.

This clonotype was found many times. The chain couples TRBV7-6 to TRBJ2-1; 11 nucleotides align to TRBD2. CDR3 length equals 15 residues. Per the germline V gene, CDR1 is SGHVS and CDR2 is FNYEAQ. Losses at the gene ends were 5 bases for V and 5 bases for J; bases not matched to a gene: 5. CDR3 bases: TGTGCCAGCAGCCTAGGGACTAGCGGAGACAATGAGCAGTTCTTC. Translating it yields CASSLGTSGDNEQFF. The full variable domain, completed using reference TRBV7-6 and TRBJ2-1, is GAGVSQSPRYKVTKRGQDVALRCDPISGHVSLYWYRQALGQGPEFLTYFNYEAQQDKSGLPNDRFSAERPEGSISTLTIQRTEQRDSAMYRCASSLGTSGDNEQFFGPGTRLTVL.

In its sample, this clonotype was seen many times. The V gene is TRBV7-2, the J gene TRBJ2-1; TRBD2 might be the D (6 bases). V was pared by 1 base and J by 4 bases, with 11 bases between. Germline CDR1 and CDR2: SGHTA and FQGNSA. The CDR3 is 15 amino acids. CDR3 in amino acids: CASSLDPGGYNEQFF. CDR3 DNA: TGTGCCAGCAGCTTAGATCCCGGGGGATACAATGAGCAGTTCTTC.

This chain joins TRBV12-3 or TRBV12-4 and TRBJ2-1; TRBD2 matches 8 bases. Trimming removed 4 bases from V and 3 bases from J; junction bases left unmatched: 11. The CDR3 is 17 amino acids. The CDR3, as DNA: TGTGCCAGCAGTTCCGCGGGTCGGGGGGGCCTCTACAATGAGCAGTTCTTC. This encodes CASSSAGRGGLYNEQFF.

This clonotype was detected once. The gene calls are TRBV7-6 and TRBJ2-2; possible D gene TRBD1, 6 bases. Germline V CDR1 and CDR2: SGHVS, FNYEAQ. V was cut by 4 bases and J by 7 bases, with 28 bases left in between. This CDR3 spans 19 amino acids. The CDR3 is CASSSPTTGHGQTNGELFF. The CDR3 nucleotides are TGTGCCAGCAGCTCACCCACCACCGGGCACGGACAGACGAACGGGGAGCTGTTTTTT.

The chain employs TRBV7-3 and TRBJ2-7, with D perhaps being TRBD1 or TRBD2 (5 bases each). The CDR3 is 15 residues long. The V gene's germline CDR1 is SGHTA and CDR2 FQGTGA. The chain's CDR3 is CASSLFGTRRYEQNV. The DNA for the CDR3 is TGTGCCAGCAGCTTATTTGGGACGCGAAGGTACGAGCAGAACGTC.